This entry lists 28 T cell receptor beta chains sequenced from one sample in a study of shared clonotypes between healthy human individuals. Assay: immunoSEQ multiplex PCR; the TCRdb copy retains only in-frame clones and omits some. The sample records about 2.3 million clones, over 85% being singletons. The sample taken for sequencing was naive CD4+ T cells from PBMCs. Subset denoted: CD45RA+ positively selected. These TCRs come from a young man in good health. Some clones in this sample may be carry-over from other donors' samples.

The gene calls are TRBV7-9 and TRBJ2-2; TRBD2 matches at 10 bases. From germline, CDR1 is SEHNR and CDR2 FQNEAQ (reference sequence). The CDR3 is made up of 16 amino acids. Trimming removed 5 bases from V and 0 bases from J; junction bases left unmatched: 3. The CDR3 sequence: CASSPLAGTNTGELFF. The CDR3 nucleotides are TGTGCCAGCAGCCCACTAGCGGGGACGAACACCGGGGAGCTGTTTTTT.

This chain joins TRBV4-2 and TRBJ1-3; D may be TRBD1 (5 bases). Trimming took off 5 bases at V and 4 bases at J, with 18 bases between the two ends. Germline CDR1 and CDR2: LGHNA and YNFKEQ. The CDR3 consists of 16 residues. This chain's CDR3 is CASSLARDHSGNTIYF. CDR3 in DNA: TGTGCCAGCAGCTTGGCTAGGGACCACTCCGGAAACACCATATATTTT.

The V call is TRBV5-4, the J call TRBJ1-1, with D uncertain. The germline gives CDR1 SGHNT, CDR2 YYREEE (reference sequence). The CDR3 runs 14 residues. V lost 4 bases, J lost 3 bases, and 13 bases lay in between. The DNA for the CDR3 is TGTGCCAGCAGCCGGGCCACCCCGGACACTGAAGCTTTCTTT. It yields the protein CASSRATPDTEAFF.

The gene calls are TRBV9 and TRBJ2-2; D not certain. The V and J ends lost 1 base and 1 base respectively, with 8 bases between them. Germline values: CDR1 SGDLS, CDR2 YYNGEE. This CDR3 region has 15 residues. As DNA, the CDR3 is TGTGCCAGCAGCGTAAGTCTTCAGAACACCGGGGAGCTGTTTTTT. This encodes CASSVSLQNTGELFF.

Details on this clone: This sample includes further DNA sequences coding for the same CDR3. This chain links TRBV28 with TRBJ1-2; D gene uncertain. The germline V gene encodes CDR1 MDHEN and CDR2 SYDVKM. This CDR3 region has 13 residues. V dropped 3 bases and J dropped 4 bases, with 9 bases sitting between them. The CDR3 reads CASSLAGPYGYTF. The DNA for the CDR3 is TGTGCCAGCAGTTTGGCCGGGCCCTATGGCTACACCTTC.

V and J are TRBV28 and TRBJ1-1, with D perhaps TRBD1 (6 bases). Deletions cut 7 bases from V and 1 base from J, with 19 bases between. Germline CDR1 reads MDHEN; CDR2 reads SYDVKM. The CDR3 runs to 16 residues. CDR3 amino acids: CASTPPGARGNTEAFF. The CDR3 DNA is TGTGCCAGCACCCCACCGGGGGCGCGGGGGAACACTGAAGCTTTCTTT.

The rearrangement uses TRBV29-1 and TRBJ1-1; perhaps TRBD1 as D (6 bases). CDR1 is SQVTM and CDR2 is ANQGSEA in the germline V gene. Trimming left V 6 bases short and J 2 bases short, with 13 bases between. This CDR3 is 13 amino acids long. The chain's CDR3 is CSVARGLNTEAFF. CDR3 nucleotide sequence: TGCAGCGTGGCGAGGGGGTTAAACACTGAAGCTTTCTTT.

The gene calls are TRBV5-6 and TRBJ2-1; 15 positions agree with TRBD2. Losses at the gene ends were 3 bases for V and 9 bases for J; bases not matched to a gene: 4. This CDR3 is built from 15 residues. Germline values: CDR1 SGHDT, CDR2 YYEEEE. CDR3: CASSSPGLAGGEQFF. CDR3 bases: TGTGCCAGCAGCTCACCGGGACTAGCGGGAGGTGAGCAGTTCTTC.

Here the CDR3 DNA reads TGCGCCAGCAGCCACCCGGGCCGCCGGGGGATGAACACTGAAGCTTTCTTT. Encoded protein: CASSHPGRRGMNTEAFF. The chain recombines TRBV4-3 with TRBJ1-1; D is possibly TRBD1 (5 bases). There are 17 residues in the CDR3. V was clipped by 3 bases and J by 0 bases, with 17 bases between them. The germline CDR1 and CDR2 sequences are LGHNA and YSLEER.

J is TRBJ2-2 and V is TRBV5-1; 8 bases line up with TRBD1. CDR3 size: 16 residues. Trimming removed 0 bases from V and 2 bases from J; junction bases left unmatched: 3. Looked up from germline, CDR1 is SGHRS and CDR2 is YFSETQ. The CDR3 sequence: CASSLGQGSNTGELFF. DNA of the CDR3: TGCGCCAGCAGCTTGGGACAGGGGTCCAACACCGGGGAGCTGTTTTTT.

The V gene is TRBV4-3, the J gene TRBJ2-3; 7 nucleotides align to TRBD2. The CDR3 sequence is 13 residues long. Trimming at V came to 1 base and at J to 6 bases, leaving 1 base not matched to a gene. Germline V gene lookup returns CDR1 LGHNA and CDR2 YSLEER. CDR3 nucleotides: TGCGCCAGCAGCCAAGTGGGGGGGGATACGCAGTATTTT. Translated, it gives CASSQVGGDTQYF.

The gene calls are TRBV27 and TRBJ1-1, with D unresolved. This CDR3 is 16 amino acids long. Germline-derived CDR1 and CDR2 are MNHEY and SMNVEV (reference sequence). Trimming removed 2 bases from V and 5 bases from J, with 18 bases in between. CDR3 sequence: CASSLGGEYGRTEAFF. In DNA, the CDR3 is TGTGCCAGCAGTTTAGGTGGGGAATACGGTCGGACTGAAGCTTTCTTT.

The chain combines TRBV27 with TRBJ2-1; D may be TRBD2 (5 bases). This CDR3 is built from 13 residues. CDR1 and CDR2 (germline): MNHEY, SMNVEV (reference sequence). Between the trimmed V and J ends, which lost 3 bases and 9 bases, there was a span of 12 bases. The CDR3 loop is CASSFEDGGEQFF. DNA of the CDR3: TGTGCCAGCAGTTTCGAGGATGGAGGTGAGCAGTTCTTC.

The V and J genes are TRBV27 and TRBJ2-2; perhaps TRBD1 as D (5 bases). The germline CDR1 and CDR2 sequences are MNHEY and SMNVEV (reference sequence). The CDR3 covers 15 residues. V was cut by 3 bases and J by 5 bases, with 13 bases left in between. CDR3: CASSFGQGETGELFF. CDR3 bases: TGTGCCAGCAGTTTTGGACAAGGGGAAACCGGGGAGCTGTTTTTT.

This clone was observed a handful of times. The J gene is TRBJ1-5, the V gene TRBV4-2, with D hard to call. The CDR3 length is 13 residues. Trimming took off 1 base at V and 13 bases at J, with 14 bases between the two ends. CDR1 LGHNA and CDR2 YNFKEQ come from the germline V gene. CDR3 nucleotide sequence: TGTGCCAGCAGCCAAGTAGGGAGGGCCGATCAGCATTTT. It specifies CASSQVGRADQHF.

The chain combines TRBV13 with TRBJ2-4; D call uncertain. The ends were cut back, 1 base at V and 1 base at J, with 20 bases in the middle. CDR1 is PRHDT, CDR2 FYEKMQ, per germline (reference sequence). CDR3 length: 19 residues. The CDR3 here is CASSLVARAAPTAKNIQYF. CDR3 bases: TGTGCCAGCAGCTTAGTGGCTCGGGCAGCCCCTACGGCCAAAAACATTCAGTACTTC. The full variable domain, with the rest looked up from reference TRBV13 and TRBJ2-4, is AAGVIQSPRHLIKEKRETATLKCYPIPRHDTVYWYQQGPGQDPQFLISFYEKMQSDKGSIPDRFSAQQFSDYHSELNMSSLELGDSALYFCASSLVARAAPTAKNIQYFGAGTRLSVL.

The chain links TRBV28 to TRBJ1-2; TRBD1 matches at 8 bases. V lost 8 bases and J lost 1; bases outside the gene matches: 3. Germline V gene data show CDR1 as MDHEN and CDR2 as SYDVKM. The CDR3 is 13 residues long. CDR3 sequence reads: CASWDRYNYGYTF. The CDR3 DNA is TGTGCCAGCTGGGACAGGTATAACTATGGCTACACCTTC.

This clone was seen only once. The rearrangement uses TRBV23-1 and TRBJ2-3, with 10 nucleotides matching TRBD2. TRBV23-1 is designated an ORF whose function remains uncertain. The CDR3 is 19 amino acids. With V trimmed by 3 bases and J by 2 bases, 14 bases remained unmatched. CDR3 bases: TGCGCCAGCAGTCAGCCGGGCCCCTCTAGCGGGGGTAACACAGATACGCAGTATTTT. This gives the protein CASSQPGPSSGGNTDTQYF.

This chain connects TRBV7-6 to TRBJ2-6; 7 positions match TRBD1. Per germline, CDR1 SGHVS and CDR2 FNYEAQ. J was trimmed by 0 bases and V by 6 bases; bases with no gene match: 8. The CDR3 spans 17 residues. CDR3 loop: CASRHTGVGSGANVLTF. In DNA, the CDR3 is TGTGCCAGCAGACACACAGGGGTTGGCTCTGGGGCCAACGTCCTGACTTTC.

The V and J genes are TRBV5-1 and TRBJ1-2; D not resolved. The CDR3 is 12 residues long. Between the trimmed V and J ends, which lost 0 bases and 6 bases, there was a span of 6 bases. CDR1 SGHRS and CDR2 YFSETQ come from the germline V gene. This CDR3 is CASSLETNGYTF. DNA for the CDR3: TGCGCCAGCAGCTTGGAAACGAATGGCTACACCTTC.

The rearrangement uses TRBV2 and TRBJ2-5, with a possible D match to TRBD2 (6 bases). Between the trimmed V and J ends, which lost 5 bases and 1 base, there was a span of 8 bases. Germline-derived CDR1 and CDR2 are SNHLY and FYNNEI. This CDR3 comprises 13 residues. CDR3 nucleotide sequence: TGTGCCAGCAGTCGACTAGTCCAAGAGACCCAGTACTTC. This gives the protein CASSRLVQETQYF.

The chain employs TRBV5-1 and TRBJ2-5, with 11 bases lining up with TRBD1. V gave up 1 base and J gave up 4 bases; unmatched junction bases: 15. The length of the CDR3 is 19 residues. The germline V gene encodes CDR1 SGHRS and CDR2 YFSETQ. The CDR3, as DNA: TGCGCCAGCAGCTTGTTTAGTTCGGTCGGGACAGGGGGTGTAGAGACCCAGTACTTC. Protein sequence: CASSLFSSVGTGGVETQYF. Together with reference TRBV5-1 and TRBJ2-5, the CDR3 gives the full variable domain: KAGVTQTPRYLIKTRGQQVTLSCSPISGHRSVSWYQQTPGQGLQFLFEYFSETQRNKGNFPGRFSGRQFSNSRSEMNVSTLELGDSALYLCASSLFSSVGTGGVETQYFGPGTRLLVL.

This clone was observed a single time. The J gene is TRBJ2-2, the V gene TRBV7-8; D could derive from TRBD1 or TRBD2 (7 bases each). Germline assignment: CDR1 SGHVS and CDR2 FQNEAQ. The CDR3 totals 16 residues. The V gene lost 5 bases and the J gene lost 5 bases, with 18 bases spanning the gap. This chain's CDR3 is CASSREAQGDTGELFF. The CDR3 DNA sequence: TGTGCCAGCAGCCGGGAGGCCCAGGGGGATACCGGGGAGCTGTTTTTT.

The rearrangement joins TRBV9 to TRBJ2-7; 7 bases align to TRBD2. CDR3 length: 15 residues. J was trimmed by 3 bases and V by 0 bases; bases with no gene match: 6. Germline V CDR1 and CDR2: SGDLS, YYNGEE. CDR3 bases: TGTGCCAGCAGCGTAGAACCTAGCGGCTACTACGAGCAGTACTTC. It yields the protein CASSVEPSGYYEQYF.

This clone was seen more than once but under ten times. CDR3 DNA sequence: TGTGCCAGCAGCTTAGGAGTTCTCAGCAATCAGCCCCAGCATTTT. It specifies CASSLGVLSNQPQHF. The rearrangement links TRBV7-2 to TRBJ1-5; D remains unclear. CDR3 length: 15 residues. In germline, CDR1 is SGHTA, CDR2 FQGNSA. V gave up 1 base and J gave up 1 base, with 8 bases separating them.

On this clone itself: The identical CDR3 is also encoded by other nucleotide sequences in the sample. This rearrangement joins TRBV5-1 to TRBJ1-1; possibly TRBD1 for D (5 bases). With 2 bases removed from V and 1 base from J, the gap between germline ends came to 6 bases. CDR1 and CDR2 (germline): SGHRS, YFSETQ. This CDR3 has 13 amino acids. CDR3 bases: TGCGCCAGCAGCTTCGGGACGAACACTGAAGCTTTCTTT. Translated, it gives CASSFGTNTEAFF.

A word on this clone: Other DNA sequences from this sample encode an identical CDR3 as well. V usage is TRBV18 and J usage is TRBJ2-7; the D gene is possibly TRBD1 (5 bases). CDR3 length: 14 residues. The germline V gene encodes CDR1 KGHSH and CDR2 LQKENI. The germline V and J ends were trimmed by 2 bases and 2 bases, with 10 bases remaining between them. The CDR3 spells CASSPGSGTYEQYF. In nucleotides, the CDR3 is TGTGCCAGCTCACCAGGATCAGGGACCTACGAGCAGTACTTC. Drawing the rest from reference TRBV18 and TRBJ2-7, the complete variable domain is NAGVMQNPRHLVRRRGQEARLRCSPMKGHSHVYWYRQLPEEGLKFMVYLQKENIIDESGMPKERFSAEFPKEGPSILRIQQVVRGDSAAYFCASSPGSGTYEQYFGPGTRLTVT.

The chain is built from TRBV19 and TRBJ1-1; D might be TRBD1 (6 bases). The CDR3 totals 16 residues. V was trimmed by 5 bases and J by 3 bases, leaving 19 bases between them. CDR1 and CDR2 from the germline V gene are LNHDA and SQIVND (reference sequence). The chain's CDR3 is CASSLKGGAFDTEAFF. In DNA form, the CDR3 reads TGTGCCAGTAGTTTAAAAGGGGGAGCTTTCGACACTGAAGCTTTCTTT.